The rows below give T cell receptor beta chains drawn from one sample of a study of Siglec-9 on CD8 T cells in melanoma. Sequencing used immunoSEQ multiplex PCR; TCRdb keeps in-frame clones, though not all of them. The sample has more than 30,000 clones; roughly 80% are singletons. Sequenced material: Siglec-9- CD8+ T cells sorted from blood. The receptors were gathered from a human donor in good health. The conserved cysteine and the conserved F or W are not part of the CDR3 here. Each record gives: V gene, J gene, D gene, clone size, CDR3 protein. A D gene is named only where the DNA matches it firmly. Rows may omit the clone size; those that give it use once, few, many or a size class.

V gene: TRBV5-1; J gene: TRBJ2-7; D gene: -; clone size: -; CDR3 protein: ASSKKGDHPEQY
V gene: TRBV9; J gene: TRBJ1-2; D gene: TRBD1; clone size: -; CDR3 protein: ASSRGDRELSAYGYT
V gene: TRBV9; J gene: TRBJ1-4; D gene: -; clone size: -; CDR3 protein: ASSVMGTTNEKLF
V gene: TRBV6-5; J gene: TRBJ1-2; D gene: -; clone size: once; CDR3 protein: ASSPGGGPPYGYT
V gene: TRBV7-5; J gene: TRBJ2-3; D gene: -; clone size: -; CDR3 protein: ARSLALGDLNTDTQY
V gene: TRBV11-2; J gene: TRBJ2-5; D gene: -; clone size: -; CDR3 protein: ASSLVWRGGQETQY
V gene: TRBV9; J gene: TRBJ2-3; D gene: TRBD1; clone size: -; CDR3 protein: ASSLGTASTDTQY
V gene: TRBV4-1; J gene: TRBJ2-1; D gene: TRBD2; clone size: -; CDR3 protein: ASSDNSGLGTEQF
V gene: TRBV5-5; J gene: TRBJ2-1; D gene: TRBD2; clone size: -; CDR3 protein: ASSFTSGGFSNEQF
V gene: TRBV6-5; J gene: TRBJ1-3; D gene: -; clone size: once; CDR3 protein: ASSYRGSHSGNTIY
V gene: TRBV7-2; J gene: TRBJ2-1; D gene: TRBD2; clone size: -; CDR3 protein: ASSLAPSGFNEQF
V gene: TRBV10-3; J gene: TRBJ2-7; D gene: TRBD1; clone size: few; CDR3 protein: AISETTTGFEQY
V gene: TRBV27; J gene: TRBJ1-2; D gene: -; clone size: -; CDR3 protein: ASSLSARSYLYGYT
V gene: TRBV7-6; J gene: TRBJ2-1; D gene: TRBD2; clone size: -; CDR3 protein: ASSLRGGLAGGLYNEQF
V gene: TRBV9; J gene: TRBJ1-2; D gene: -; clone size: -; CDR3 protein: AHRGLGGYT